The sample holds a few counts of the clone carrying this TCR beta chain. Antigen: not known. These data belong to a study of identical twins. One entry per CDR3 protein results from TCRdb running MiXCR on the 5' RACE reads. The sample consists of 1.5 million to 2 million distinct CDR3 sequences, less than 40% of them appearing once. Broader study findings: Abundant beta clonotypes from cord blood had fewer insertions, unlike memory repertoires, which showed none.

The sequence derives from a newborn girl in good health. The sequencing sample was made of cord blood.

This chain's CDR3 is CASSGAASNEQFF. The CDR3 DNA reads TGTGCCAGCAGCGGCGCGGCCTCCAATGAGCAGTTCTTC. The chain recombines TRBV5-5 with TRBJ2-1; D gene ambiguous. CDR1 SGHKS and CDR2 YYEKEE come from the germline V gene (reference sequence). Deletions cut 4 bases from V and 6 bases from J, with 11 bases between. The CDR3 covers 13 residues.